Presented here are 23 T cell receptor beta chains from one specimen sequenced in a study of CD8+CD57+ T cells in acquired aplastic anemia. Patients chosen for sequencing had shown CD8+CD57+ cell expansion by flow cytometry. CDR3 and TCR beta VDJ profiling relied on genomic DNA as the template. TCRdb analysed the reads with MiXCR anew, one entry per CDR3 protein. The sample includes about 200,000 distinct CDR3 sequences, roughly 60% of them seen just once. Material for sequencing was sorted CD4+, CD8+, or CD8+CD57+ T cells (not recorded which) from PBMCs. The receptors here all came from a human donor with aplastic anemia.

This clonotype has a single count. V gene TRBV20-1 combines with J gene TRBJ1-3; no reliable D call. The V and J ends lost 0 bases and 0 bases respectively, with 9 bases between them. The germline CDR1 and CDR2 sequences are DFQATT and SNEGSKA (reference sequence). The length of the CDR3 is 15 residues. CDR3 sequence: CSARDAGSSGNTIYF. In DNA, the CDR3 is TGCAGTGCTAGAGATGCCGGGTCCTCTGGAAACACCATATATTTT.

This clonotype was observed a single time. No conserved phenylalanine or tryptophan is present at the end of the CDR3, so a read error is the likely explanation. The V and J genes are TRBV24-1 and TRBJ2-7; possible D gene TRBD1, 5 bases. The germline V and J ends were trimmed by 3 bases and 10 bases, with 21 bases remaining between them. Germline values: CDR1 KGHDR, CDR2 SFDVKD. This CDR3 has 15 amino acids. The CDR3 nucleotides read TGTGCCACCAGTGATCCGCTGACAGCTTCCTACGCCCAGTACCCC. It specifies CATSDPLTASYAQYP.

The chain is built from TRBV5-1 and TRBJ2-1, with unresolved D. CDR3 length: 14 residues. CDR1 is SGHRS and CDR2 is YFSETQ in the germline V gene. V was clipped by 0 bases and J by 8 bases, with 12 bases between them. In nucleotides, the CDR3 is TGCGCCAGCAGCTTGGTGTCCCTACGCGATGAGCAGTTCTTC. This encodes CASSLVSLRDEQFF.

The chain is built from TRBV7-4 and TRBJ2-5, with D perhaps being TRBD1 or TRBD2 (6 bases each). Per germline, CDR1 SGHVT and CDR2 SQSDAQ. This CDR3 spans 16 amino acids. Trimming removed 5 bases at V and 5 bases at J, with 21 bases between. CDR3 in amino acids: CASSPSSLGGWETQYF. The CDR3 nucleotides read TGTGCCAGCAGCCCATCATCGTTGGGGGGCTGGGAGACCCAGTACTTC.

The gene calls are TRBV24-1 and TRBJ2-1, with D possibly being TRBD1 (5 bases). This CDR3 is built from 15 residues. Germline CDR1 is KGHDR and CDR2 is SFDVKD. Trimming removed 2 bases from V and 8 bases from J, with 15 bases in between. The CDR3 DNA reads as TGTGCCACCAGTGATTCCCCCGGACAAATCCATGAGCAGTTCTTC. It codes for CATSDSPGQIHEQFF.

Notes on this clonotype: As the CDR3 is not closed by the conserved phenylalanine or tryptophan, this likely results from a read error. V and J are TRBV2 and TRBJ1-6; 8 bases agree with TRBD1. Germline V CDR1 and CDR2: SNHLY, FYNNEI. V shed 5 bases and J 9 bases; nucleotides not matched to a gene: 6. The CDR3 runs 14 residues. The CDR3 protein is CASSPDRGASPLHL. The CDR3 DNA sequence: TGTGCCAGCAGTCCCGACAGGGGAGCTTCACCCCTCCACCTT.

The genes are TRBV16 and TRBJ1-6; 9 bases align to TRBD1. This CDR3 comprises 15 residues. With 3 bases clipped from V and 6 bases from J, the junction kept 3 bases outside the gene matches. The germline V gene encodes CDR1 KGHSY and CDR2 FQNENV. DNA for the CDR3: TGTGCCAGCAGCCACCCACAGGGGGCTAATTCACCCCTCCACTTT. Translated: CASSHPQGANSPLHF.

This chain connects TRBV2 to TRBJ1-4; D is ambiguous. CDR1 and CDR2 from the germline V gene are SNHLY and FYNNEI. The CDR3 runs 14 residues. Trimming removed 4 bases from V and 4 bases from J, with 10 bases in between. CDR3 DNA sequence: TGTGCCAGCAGTGGAGGTGTGGGTAATGAAAAACTGTTTTTT. It encodes CASSGGVGNEKLFF.

This chain links TRBV2 with TRBJ2-5; a weak D match, TRBD1 (5 bases). Germline V lookup: CDR1 SNHLY, CDR2 FYNNEI. The CDR3 sequence is 14 residues long. V was clipped by 5 bases and J by 5 bases, with 15 bases between them. This CDR3 is CASSFQGPGETQYF. CDR3 bases: TGTGCCAGCAGTTTTCAGGGCCCCGGTGAGACCCAGTACTTC.

V usage is TRBV19 and J usage is TRBJ1-5; D uncertain. The V and J ends lost 0 bases and 2 bases respectively, with 11 bases between them. This CDR3 is built from 16 residues. Germline assignment: CDR1 LNHDA and CDR2 SQIVND (reference sequence). The CDR3 bases are TGTGCCAGTAGTATAGATCTGGTTCGGGGCAATCAGCCCCAGCATTTT. Translating gives CASSIDLVRGNQPQHF.

V and J are TRBV19 and TRBJ2-1, with D maybe TRBD2 (5 bases). Trimming left V 5 bases short and J 0 bases short, with 11 bases between. CDR3 length: 15 residues. Germline values: CDR1 LNHDA, CDR2 SQIVND (reference sequence). This chain's CDR3 is CASSRGMSSYNEQFF. DNA of the CDR3: TGTGCCAGTAGTCGAGGGATGAGCTCCTACAATGAGCAGTTCTTC.

J is TRBJ1-2 and V is TRBV11-2; the D gene is possibly TRBD1 (6 bases). This CDR3 is 15 amino acids long. Trimming shortened V by 5 bases and J by 5 bases, and 18 bases separated the two germline ends. Germline lookup yields CDR1 SGHAT and CDR2 FQNNGV. As DNA, the CDR3 is TGTGCCAGCAGCCAGGGGTTTACGCGGGGGTATGGCTACACCTTC. Encoded protein: CASSQGFTRGYGYTF.

The table lists this clonotype with a few counts. Lacking the conserved final phenylalanine or tryptophan, this CDR3 likely reflects a read error. No DNA is shown, since the ends of the CDR3 on it are uncertain; the CDR3 is the one TCRdb lists. This sequence joins TRBV5-5 and TRBJ2-5; TRBD1 was called by the table and not checked on the DNA. Counting both end residues, the CDR3 totals 11 amino acids. Germline CDR1 SGHKS, CDR2 YYEKEE (reference sequence). CDR3: CASSPGPPSTL.

As concerns this clonotype: A read error may produce the germline difference seen at one junction end. The V and J genes are TRBV5-1 and TRBJ2-2; D might be TRBD1 (6 bases). The CDR3 covers 14 residues. Germline V gene lookup returns CDR1 SGHRS and CDR2 YFSETQ. The CDR3 sequence: CASSWTVNTGELFF. The CDR3 DNA is TGTGCCAGCAGCTGGACAGTAAACACCGGGGAGCTGTTTTTT.

CDR3 nucleotide sequence: TGTGCCAGTAATGGGCGGGAGGCCTACAATGAGCAGTTCTTC. This translates into CASNGREAYNEQFF. The chain has TRBV19 and TRBJ2-1, with TRBD2 identical over 8 bases. The V segment lost 7 bases and the J segment 2 bases; nucleotides outside the gene matches: 4. The CDR3 loop spans 14 amino acids. CDR1 LNHDA and CDR2 SQIVND come from the germline V gene (reference sequence).

The chain links TRBV20-1 to TRBJ2-1; 9 nucleotides agree with TRBD1. V trimming: 6 bases; J trimming: 7 bases; junction bases outside the gene matches: 10. Looked up from germline, CDR1 is DFQATT and CDR2 is SNEGSKA (reference sequence). The CDR3 covers 14 residues. CDR3 bases: TGCAGTGCCGCCGGCCGGGACAGGGTGAATGAGCAGTTCTTC. Its translation is CSAAGRDRVNEQFF.

This clonotype has a count of ten or more. The DNA of the CDR3 is TGCGCCAGCAGCCAAGAACTAGCGGGGGGGATGATGCCGTATTTT. This translates into CASSQELAGGMMPYF. This chain connects TRBV4-1 to TRBJ2-3; 13 bases are a match to TRBD2. The CDR3 sequence is 15 residues long. V was pared by 0 bases and J by 14 bases, with 8 bases of the junction left unmatched. From germline, CDR1 is MGHRA and CDR2 YSYEKL.

The DNA of the CDR3 is TGTGCCAGCAGCTTGGACAGGGGACTCTATGGCTACACCTTC. As protein: CASSLDRGLYGYTF. The rearrangement links TRBV7-8 to TRBJ1-2; 9 nucleotides align to TRBD1. CDR3 size: 14 residues. From germline, CDR1 is SGHVS and CDR2 FQNEAQ. J was trimmed by 4 bases and V by 3 bases; bases with no gene match: 3.

V is TRBV2 and J is TRBJ1-5; a weak D match, TRBD1 (5 bases). Germline CDR1 is SNHLY and CDR2 is FYNNEI. The CDR3 extends over 15 amino acids. V was pared by 4 bases and J by 5 bases, with 15 bases between. The CDR3 DNA sequence: TGTGCCAGCAGTGCAGGGCCAGAAGGGTATCAGCCCCAGCATTTT. Protein sequence: CASSAGPEGYQPQHF.

As regards this clonotype: The junction departs from germline at one end; a sequencing error may be responsible. This chain uses TRBV10-1 with TRBJ1-4, with 8 bases identical to TRBD1. In germline, CDR1 is WNHNN, CDR2 SYGVQD (reference sequence). CDR3 length: 15 residues. The CDR3 reads CASSSIGQGGEKLFF. In DNA form, the CDR3 reads TGTGCCAGCAGTTCCATTGGACAGGGTGGTGAAAAACTGTTTTTT.

The chain links TRBV5-1 to TRBJ1-2, with 9 bases lining up with TRBD1. Germline values: CDR1 SGHRS, CDR2 YFSETQ. Trimming at V came to 2 bases and at J to 6 bases, leaving 5 bases not matched to a gene. The CDR3 is made up of 14 amino acids. CDR3 in DNA: TGCGCCAGCAGCTTCGACAGGGGGAAGAATGGCTACACCTTC. Translation: CASSFDRGKNGYTF. Full variable domain (rest looked up from reference TRBV5-1 and TRBJ1-2): KAGVTQTPRYLIKTRGQQVTLSCSPISGHRSVSWYQQTPGQGLQFLFEYFSETQRNKGNFPGRFSGRQFSNSRSEMNVSTLELGDSALYLCASSFDRGKNGYTFGSGTRLTVV.

V usage is TRBV19 and J usage is TRBJ1-6, with TRBD1 matching 8 bases. This CDR3 is built from 14 residues. With V trimmed by 9 bases and J by 10 bases, 11 bases remained unmatched. From germline, CDR1 is LNHDA and CDR2 SQIVND (reference sequence). CDR3 sequence reads: CASSLQGGRSPLHF. CDR3 coding DNA: TGTGCCAGCAGCCTACAGGGGGGGAGGTCACCCCTCCACTTT.

The J gene is TRBJ1-3, the V gene TRBV7-9, with 10 bases identical to TRBD1. Germline V gene sequence: CDR1 SEHNR, CDR2 FQNEAQ (reference sequence). The ends lost 0 bases at V and 2 bases at J; junction bases unmatched: 1. The CDR3 length is 16 residues. The CDR3 DNA follows: TGTGCCAGCAGCTTAGCGGGGACAGGGGCTGGAAACACCATATATTTT. Its translation: CASSLAGTGAGNTIYF.